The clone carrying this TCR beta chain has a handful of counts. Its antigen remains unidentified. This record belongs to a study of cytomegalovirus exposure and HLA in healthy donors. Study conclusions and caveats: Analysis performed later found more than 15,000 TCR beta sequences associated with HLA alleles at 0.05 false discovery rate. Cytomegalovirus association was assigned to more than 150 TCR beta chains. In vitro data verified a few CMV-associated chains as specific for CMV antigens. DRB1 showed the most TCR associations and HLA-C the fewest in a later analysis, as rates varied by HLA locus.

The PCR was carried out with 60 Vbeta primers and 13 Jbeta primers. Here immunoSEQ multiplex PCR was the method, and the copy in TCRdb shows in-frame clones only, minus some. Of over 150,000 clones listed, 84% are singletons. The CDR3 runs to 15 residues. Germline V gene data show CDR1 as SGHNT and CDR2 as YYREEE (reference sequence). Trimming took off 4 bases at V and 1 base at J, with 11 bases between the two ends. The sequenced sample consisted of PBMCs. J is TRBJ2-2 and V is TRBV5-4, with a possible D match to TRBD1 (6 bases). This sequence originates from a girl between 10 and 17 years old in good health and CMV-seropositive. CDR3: CASSPGTLNTGELFF. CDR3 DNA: TGTGCCAGCAGCCCCGGGACACTGAACACCGGGGAGCTGTTTTTT.